This TCR beta chain came from a study of T cell responses to AZD1222 COVID-19 vaccine (dated by TCRdb to the early 2020s). In terms of the full investigation: AZD1222 recipients given second doses at about 4 weeks or at about 12 weeks were pooled, since spike-specific TCR depth and breadth were not found to differ between the two schedules. TCR sequencing was performed for fewer than 250 trial participants, of whom some 200 were given two doses of AZD1222 and around 25 were given two doses of MenACWY control vaccine. Trial participants were enrolled by age into 18-55, 56-69 and 70-plus year subgroups, with around 140, 26 and 57 TCR-sequenced participants respectively.

The germline V gene (reference sequence) yields SGHKS for CDR1 and YYEKEE for CDR2. The V and J ends are trimmed by 0 bases and 5 bases, leaving 14 bases between them. The CDR3 starts with the cysteine, ends with the phenylalanine, and has 15 residues. Just the 45-base CDR3 DNA is kept, in frame starting at base 1. About this clone itself: Its cognate antigen has yet to be identified. No much larger clone is present one base from it, and per-base qualities are unavailable.

The CDR3 regions of human TCRbeta chains were analyzed by immunosequencing. As for the authors' bioinformatics: Repertoire TCRs were checked for matches against a reference library of SARS-CoV-2-specific TCRs that had been generated using the MIRA antigen-specificity platform. Breadth meant the fraction of unique TCRs that were SARS-CoV-2-associated, whereas depth meant the fraction of total T cells that were SARS-CoV-2-associated. Using the MIRA data, every spike-specific TCR was mapped to the spike region that the TCR reacted to and assigned to either a CD4 or a CD8 class. Log10-transformed breadth and depth values were compared by one-way ANOVA with Sidak's multiple comparisons tests. Here the immuneACCESS table is served through TCRdb, limited to in-frame sequences with V and J called. Missing clones are a known gap in these copies; in checked studies unresolved V genes cover under half, and the rest lacks a known reason. That table supplies the V and J calls and clone size; D and trimming were determined from the DNA. This sample gives 100,000 to 120,000 clones in total; around nine tenths of them show up just once. In total, the top ten clones hold 9.1% of the sample.

General findings and caveats noted by the study authors: The 56-69-year group was small, and its depth increase did not reach significance, likely because of low power. Participants were mostly white British and included more females than males, and it was suggested by the authors that clonal diversity may have been underestimated. Because no samples from the day 14 peak response were available, repertoires could be characterized only after the peak T cell response. Nearly half of unique spike-specific TCRs reportedly recognized epitopes outside regions mutated in the B.1.351 and B.1.1.7 variants. After two AZD1222 doses, spike-specific TCR breadth and depth were significantly higher than at day 0 and than in MenACWY recipients. Conclusions about previously exposed vaccinees are limited because only six or seven AZD1222 recipients were SARS-CoV-2 seropositive at baseline. Vaccine-associated CD4 TCRs spanned the whole spike protein, with dominant responses in regions 160-218 and 743-854.

The sample's time point label is to be understood as: baseline before first vaccination. Vaccinee samples came from UK trials COV001 and COV002, including a single-blind randomized controlled phase 2/3 trial of AZD1222 (ChAdOx1 nCoV-19) in healthy adults. For TCRbeta chain sequencing, PBMC samples were collected from trial participants at day 0 and at day 28 after the second dose. This specimen consisted of peripheral blood, obtained on day 0 of AZD1222 vaccination. The rearranged segments are TRBV5-5 and TRBJ1-1; confidence is insufficient to name the D gene. The source of this sequence is an adult in good health. In nucleotide form, the sequence is TGTGCCAGCAGCTTGGAAGTCACCGCGGGGACTGAAGCTTTCTTT. This is translated as CASSLEVTAGTEAFF.